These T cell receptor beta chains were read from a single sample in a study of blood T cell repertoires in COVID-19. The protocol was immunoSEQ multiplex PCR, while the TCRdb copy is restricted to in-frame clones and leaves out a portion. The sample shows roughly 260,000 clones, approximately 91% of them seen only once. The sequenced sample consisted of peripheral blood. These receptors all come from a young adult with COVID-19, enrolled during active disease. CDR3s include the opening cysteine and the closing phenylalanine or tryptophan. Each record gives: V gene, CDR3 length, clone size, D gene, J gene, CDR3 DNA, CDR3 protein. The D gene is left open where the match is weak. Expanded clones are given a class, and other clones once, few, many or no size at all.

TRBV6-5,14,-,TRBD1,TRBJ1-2,TGTGCCAGCAGCAACTCCGGGACAGGTTTTGGCTACACCTTC,CASSNSGTGFGYTF
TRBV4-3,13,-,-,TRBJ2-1,TGCGCCAGCAGCCATTCGGGGGACAATGAGCAGTTCTTC,CASSHSGDNEQFF
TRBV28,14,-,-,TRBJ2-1,TGTGCCAGCAGTTTGACTAGTGTTTATAATGAGCAGTTCTTC,CASSLTSVYNEQFF
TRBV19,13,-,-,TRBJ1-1,TGTGCCAGTAACGTTGGGAGCTTATCTGAAGCTTTCTTT,CASNVGSLSEAFF
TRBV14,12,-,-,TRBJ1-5,TGTGCCAGCAGCCAGGGCGACCAGCCCCAGCATTTT,CASSQGDQPQHF
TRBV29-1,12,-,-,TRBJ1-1,TGCAGCGTTGTTGGGGCGCGAACTGAAGCTTTCTTT,CSVVGARTEAFF
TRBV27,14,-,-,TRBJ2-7,TGTGCCAGCAGTTTATTGGGGGCGCTCGACGAGCAGTACTTC,CASSLLGALDEQYF
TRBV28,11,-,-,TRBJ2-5,TGTGCCAGCAGTTTCCTGGAGACCCAGTACTTC,CASSFLETQYF
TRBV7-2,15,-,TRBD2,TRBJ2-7,TGTGCCAGCAGCGGTAACCACAGCGGGAGGTACGAGCAGTACTTC,CASSGNHSGRYEQYF
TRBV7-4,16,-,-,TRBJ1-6,TGTGCCAGCAGCTTAGAGGGACAAAGAAAAGATTCACCCCTCCACTTT,CASSLEGQRKDSPLHF
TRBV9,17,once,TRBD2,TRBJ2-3,TGTGCCAGCAGCGAAACCGAGCTAGCGGGAGACCTAGATACGCAGTATTTT,CASSETELAGDLDTQYF
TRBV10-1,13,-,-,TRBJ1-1,TGCGCCAGCAGTACCACAGGGTTCACTGAAGCTTTCTTT,CASSTTGFTEAFF
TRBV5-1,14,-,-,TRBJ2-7,TGCGCCAGCAGCTTCTCCCCGGGACTTCGAGAGCAGTACTTC,CASSFSPGLREQYF
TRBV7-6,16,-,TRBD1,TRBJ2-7,TGTGCCAGCAGCATTAAAGACAGGGGGAAATCCTACGAGCAGTACTTC,CASSIKDRGKSYEQYF